Below, 28 T cell receptor beta chains from the same sample are listed, as sequenced in a study of blood T cell repertoires in COVID-19 (dated by TCRdb to about 2020). The library was made by the immunoSEQ multiplex PCR assay. The immuneACCESS repertoire file appears here via TCRdb, limited to in-frame rearrangements. These files lack a portion of the clones; in checked studies, under half of the deficit traces to unresolved V genes, and the cause of the others is not known. The table for this sample lists 150,000 to 200,000 clones; around 87% of them were counted only once. Around 2.5% of the sample lies in the top ten. Sequences were obtained from peripheral blood. Every receptor here comes from a woman older than 75 with COVID-19, enrolled during active disease.

The rearrangement uses TRBV14 and TRBJ1-2; D may be TRBD1 (5 bases). Germline V gives CDR1 SGHDN, CDR2 FVKESK. The length of the CDR3 is 14 residues. V lost 1 base to trimming and J lost 7 bases, with 13 bases between them. Written as DNA, the CDR3 is TGTGCCAGCAGCCAAGCCAGGGACTTACGTGGCTACACCTTC. It translates to CASSQARDLRGYTF.

This clone was detected once. This sequence joins TRBV5-1 and TRBJ2-1; 11 bases align to TRBD2. The V gene end was trimmed by 2 bases and the J gene end by 8 bases; junction bases not matched to a gene: 6. In germline, CDR1 is SGHRS, CDR2 YFSETQ. There are 15 residues in the CDR3. The DNA for the CDR3 is TGCGCCAGCAGCTTAAATAGCGGGAGGGCCGATGAGCAGTTCTTC. As protein: CASSLNSGRADEQFF. The complete variable domain, with remaining parts taken from reference TRBV5-1 and TRBJ2-1, reads KAGVTQTPRYLIKTRGQQVTLSCSPISGHRSVSWYQQTPGQGLQFLFEYFSETQRNKGNFPGRFSGRQFSNSRSEMNVSTLELGDSALYLCASSLNSGRADEQFFGPGTRLTVL.

The chain has TRBV9 and TRBJ1-5; D is unresolved. This CDR3 has 15 residues. V gave up 0 bases and J gave up 0 bases, with 7 bases separating them. The germline V gene has CDR1 SGDLS and CDR2 YYNGEE. CDR3 in DNA: TGTGCCAGCAGCGTAGGGGAGGCTAGCAATCAGCCCCAGCATTTT. This encodes CASSVGEASNQPQHF.

This clone was recorded only once. The chain combines TRBV14 with TRBJ2-1; 10 bases match TRBD1. CDR3 length equals 14 residues. Germline trimming cut 4 bases from V and 7 bases from J; bases unmatched to any gene: 4. CDR1 and CDR2 (germline): SGHDN, FVKESK. The CDR3 DNA is TGTGCCAGCAGCCGAACGGGACAGGGGAATGAGCAGTTCTTC. As protein: CASSRTGQGNEQFF.

The gene calls are TRBV4-1 and TRBJ1-5, with D tentatively TRBD1 (5 bases). Germline V gene sequence: CDR1 MGHRA, CDR2 YSYEKL. Deletions cut 1 base from V and 1 base from J, with 8 bases between. This CDR3 is built from 15 residues. CDR3 loop: CASSQGTLSNQPQHF. The CDR3 region has the DNA TGCGCCAGCAGCCAAGGGACACTGAGCAATCAGCCCCAGCATTTT.

This chain links TRBV14 with TRBJ1-1; D gene unclear. Germline CDR1 reads SGHDN; CDR2 reads FVKESK. Trimming took off 0 bases at V and 8 bases at J, with 16 bases between the two ends. The CDR3 has 15 amino acids. This chain's CDR3 is CASSQESRPAEEAFF. CDR3 in DNA: TGTGCCAGCAGCCAAGAGAGTCGGCCAGCGGAAGAAGCTTTCTTT.

This sequence joins TRBV7-9 and TRBJ1-6; unclear D gene. The CDR3 loop spans 13 amino acids. Per the germline V gene, CDR1 is SEHNR and CDR2 is FQNEAQ (reference sequence). Trimming removed 3 bases at V and 5 bases at J, with 5 bases between. In DNA form, the CDR3 reads TGTGCCAGCAGCTTGTCCGATAATTCACCCCTCCACTTT. It specifies CASSLSDNSPLHF.

The rearrangement joins TRBV5-4 to TRBJ2-5; 10 bases agree with TRBD2. This CDR3 region has 15 residues. Losses at the gene ends were 1 base for V and 2 bases for J; bases not matched to a gene: 2. Per germline, CDR1 SGHNT and CDR2 YYREEE (reference sequence). The CDR3 spells CASSLSSGGQETQYF. The DNA of the CDR3 is TGTGCCAGCAGCTTGAGTAGCGGGGGGCAAGAGACCCAGTACTTC.

V is TRBV6-1 and J is TRBJ1-1; D unresolved. Looked up from germline, CDR1 is MNHNS and CDR2 is SASEGT. The CDR3 runs to 13 residues. V was trimmed by 0 bases and J by 3 bases, leaving 5 bases between them. Here the CDR3 reads CASSEADYTEAFF. The CDR3 coding sequence is TGTGCCAGCAGTGAAGCTGACTACACTGAAGCTTTCTTT.

The chain combines TRBV5-1 with TRBJ1-5; TRBD1 matches 9 bases. V gave up 4 bases and J gave up 6 bases; unmatched junction bases: 5. CDR3 size: 14 residues. Germline V gene lookup returns CDR1 SGHRS and CDR2 YFSETQ. This CDR3 is CASSRDREGQPQHF. The CDR3 region has the DNA TGCGCCAGCAGCCGGGACAGGGAGGGTCAGCCCCAGCATTTT.

This clone was recorded once. The chain is built from TRBV4-2 and TRBJ2-1, with unresolved D. Trimming shortened V by 0 bases and J by 10 bases, and 10 bases separated the two germline ends. There are 13 residues in the CDR3. Germline V gene sequence: CDR1 LGHNA, CDR2 YNFKEQ. CDR3 in DNA: TGTGCCAGCAGCCAAGATTACGGCAGGGAGCAGTTCTTC. Its protein product is CASSQDYGREQFF.

CDR3 sequence (DNA): TGTGCCAGTAGTGCGGTCGGGGGGACTAATGAAAAACTGTTTTTT. This translates into CASSAVGGTNEKLFF. The chain carries TRBV19 and TRBJ1-4, with D perhaps TRBD1 (5 bases). V shed 5 bases and J shed 2 bases, with 12 bases lying between them. Germline V gene sequence: CDR1 LNHDA, CDR2 SQIVND (reference sequence). The CDR3 is made up of 15 amino acids.

The chain uses TRBV19 and TRBJ2-3, with 7 bases fitting TRBD1. The V gene's germline CDR1 is LNHDA and CDR2 SQIVND (reference sequence). After removal of 11 bases from V and 1 base from J, the junction contained 6 bases not matched to a gene. The CDR3 has 13 amino acids. The CDR3 DNA follows: TGTGCCTCACAGGGGCGGGGCACAGATACGCAGTATTTT. Translated: CASQGRGTDTQYF. Full variable domain (rest looked up from reference TRBV19 and TRBJ2-3): DGGITQSPKYLFRKEGQNVTLSCEQNLNHDAMYWYRQDPGQGLRLIYYSQIVNDFQKGDIAEGYSVSREKKESFPLTVTSAQKNPTAFYLCASQGRGTDTQYFGPGTRLTVL.

The chain has TRBV2 and TRBJ1-4, with TRBD1 as a possible D gene (6 bases). Trimming cost V 0 bases and J 14 bases, with 13 bases left between them. Germline V CDR1 and CDR2: SNHLY, FYNNEI. There are 13 residues in the CDR3. CDR3 in amino acids: CASSEATGYALFF. The CDR3 region has the DNA TGTGCCAGCAGTGAAGCGACAGGTTATGCGCTGTTTTTT.

This clone showed up just a few times. The chain recombines TRBV28 with TRBJ1-3, with D possibly matching TRBD1 (6 bases). Per the germline V gene, CDR1 is MDHEN and CDR2 is SYDVKM. V lost 7 bases to trimming and J lost 2 bases, with 15 bases between them. The CDR3 is made up of 15 amino acids. CDR3 sequence (DNA): TGTGCCAGCACCCAAGGGGGAATCGCTGGAAACACCATATATTTT. Translating gives CASTQGGIAGNTIYF.

The chain links TRBV5-1 to TRBJ1-1; D perhaps matches TRBD1 (5 bases). Trimming removed 0 bases at V and 4 bases at J, with 10 bases between. Germline CDR1 is SGHRS and CDR2 is YFSETQ. CDR3 length: 14 amino acids. The CDR3 DNA follows: TGCGCCAGCAGCTTGGAGGGAGGGGTCACTGAAGCTTTCTTT. It yields the protein CASSLEGGVTEAFF.

V and J are TRBV18 and TRBJ2-2; 7 bases line up with TRBD2. Germline V gene lookup returns CDR1 KGHSH and CDR2 LQKENI. CDR3 size: 17 residues. The ends lost 2 bases at V and 6 bases at J; junction bases unmatched: 12. The CDR3 loop is CASSPASPAGISGELFF. In DNA form, the CDR3 reads TGTGCCAGCTCACCAGCTAGTCCAGCGGGGATCTCCGGGGAGCTGTTTTTT.

V and J are TRBV7-8 and TRBJ1-4; TRBD1 agrees at 8 bases. The CDR3 spans 15 residues. Unmatched junction bases numbered 6, after V lost 2 bases and J lost 7 bases. Germline V gene lookup returns CDR1 SGHVS and CDR2 FQNEAQ. The CDR3 reads CASSLSGQGSEKLFF. CDR3 coding DNA: TGTGCCAGCAGCTTATCTGGACAGGGAAGTGAAAAACTGTTTTTT. The full variable domain, its missing parts supplied by reference TRBV7-8 and TRBJ1-4, is GAGVSQSPRYKVAKRGQDVALRCDPISGHVSLFWYQQALGQGPEFLTYFQNEAQLDKSGLPSDRFFAERPEGSVSTLKIQRTQQEDSAVYLCASSLSGQGSEKLFFGSGTQLSVL.

This clone was detected ten times or more. The rearrangement joins TRBV13 to TRBJ2-7, with TRBD1 identical over 7 bases. From germline, CDR1 is PRHDT and CDR2 FYEKMQ (reference sequence). The CDR3 length is 14 residues. Unmatched junction bases numbered 7, after V lost 3 bases and J lost 5 bases. The CDR3 DNA follows: TGTGCCAGCAGCTTGGGGCAGGGGGTCCACGAGCAGTACTTC. It yields the protein CASSLGQGVHEQYF.

The chain is built from TRBV7-9 and TRBJ1-4; possible D gene TRBD1, 6 bases. The CDR3 has 15 residues. Germline V gene sequence: CDR1 SEHNR, CDR2 FQNEAQ (reference sequence). V gave up 3 bases and J gave up 1 base, with 9 bases separating them. The DNA of the CDR3 is TGTGCCAGCAGCTTCTCGGACAGAACTAATGAAAAACTGTTTTTT. This translates into CASSFSDRTNEKLFF.

This clone was counted a few times. This chain connects TRBV5-6 to TRBJ1-5, with no clear D. The germline V gene encodes CDR1 SGHDT and CDR2 YYEEEE. The CDR3 sequence is 17 residues long. Trimming pared 0 bases from V and 5 bases from J, leaving 18 bases between. CDR3 sequence: CASSLVAVPPPYQPQHF. In nucleotides, the CDR3 is TGTGCCAGCAGCTTGGTGGCAGTACCCCCGCCCTATCAGCCCCAGCATTTT.

V gene TRBV29-1 combines with J gene TRBJ1-1, with D possibly TRBD1 on 5 matching bases. With 8 bases removed from V and 0 bases from J, the gap between germline ends came to 13 bases. The CDR3 consists of 13 residues. In germline, CDR1 is SQVTM, CDR2 ANQGSEA. For the CDR3, the DNA is TGCAGCTTCGTACGGGGGTTGAACACTGAAGCTTTCTTT. The encoded protein is CSFVRGLNTEAFF.

This clone was seen a few times. The chain recombines TRBV29-1 with TRBJ2-7; D not certain. This CDR3 has 13 residues. Germline CDR1 reads SQVTM; CDR2 reads ANQGSEA. The V end lost 7 bases, the J end lost 6 bases, and 19 bases lay between the germline ends. CDR3 in DNA: TGCAGCGCCGGAGAGAGGAGTGGAAGCGAGCAGTACTTC. Translation gives CSAGERSGSEQYF.

The chain recombines TRBV19 with TRBJ1-2; 9 positions agree with TRBD1. Germline lookup yields CDR1 LNHDA and CDR2 SQIVND (reference sequence). CDR3 size: 14 residues. V lost 9 bases, J lost 7 bases, and 12 bases stayed unmatched. In DNA form, the CDR3 reads TGTGCCAGCCACACTACAGGGGGCCCCGGTGGCTACACCTTC. Amino acid sequence: CASHTTGGPGGYTF. The complete variable domain, with remaining parts taken from reference TRBV19 and TRBJ1-2, reads DGGITQSPKYLFRKEGQNVTLSCEQNLNHDAMYWYRQDPGQGLRLIYYSQIVNDFQKGDIAEGYSVSREKKESFPLTVTSAQKNPTAFYLCASHTTGGPGGYTFGSGTRLTVV.

V usage is TRBV25-1 and J usage is TRBJ1-2; 7 bases line up with TRBD1. The germline CDR1 and CDR2 sequences are MGHDK and SYGVNS. The junction had 2 bases not matched to a gene; V was cut back by 8 bases and J by 2 bases. The CDR3 runs 12 residues. The CDR3 DNA is TGTGCCAGCCGGGACAGCAACTATGGCTACACCTTC. The encoded protein is CASRDSNYGYTF.

A few counts support this clone. This chain joins TRBV28 and TRBJ2-7; no firm D call. With 1 base removed from V and 3 bases from J, the gap between germline ends came to 19 bases. The CDR3 is 17 residues long. CDR1 is MDHEN and CDR2 is SYDVKM in the germline V gene. The chain's CDR3 is CASSLSLGLGSFYEQYF. CDR3 nucleotide sequence: TGTGCCAGCAGTTTATCATTGGGTTTGGGCTCTTTCTACGAGCAGTACTTC.

This sequence joins TRBV5-4 and TRBJ2-3; TRBD1 might be the D (5 bases). This CDR3 comprises 16 residues. Germline V lookup: CDR1 SGHNT, CDR2 YYREEE (reference sequence). Trimming left V 4 bases short and J 1 base short, with 16 bases between. For the CDR3, the DNA is TGTGCCAGCAGCATCGGTTCAGGGATGGGCACAGATACGCAGTATTTT. Amino acid sequence: CASSIGSGMGTDTQYF.

The CDR3 here is CASSYSGGQSSYEQYF. DNA for the CDR3: TGTGCCAGCAGTTACTCTGGGGGCCAGAGCTCCTACGAGCAGTACTTC. The J gene is TRBJ2-7, the V gene TRBV6-5; maybe TRBD1 (6 bases). This CDR3 contains 16 residues. Per germline, CDR1 MNHEY and CDR2 SVGAGI. The V end was cut by 0 bases, the J end by 0 bases, with 12 bases between.